This T cell receptor (beta chain) was identified in a study of cytomegalovirus exposure and HLA in healthy donors. About the research overall: The same platform as the roughly 700 first-cohort repertoires was used for the 90 to 150 validation repertoires, a later analysis reported. Points from the study as a whole: A few chains tied to CMV proved CMV antigen-specific in vitro. Reported results showed that the classifier diagnosed cytomegalovirus status with high specificity and sensitivity.

TCRdb's table, derived via immunoSEQ multiplex PCR, lists solely in-frame clones and lacks some. There are around 230,000 clones in the sample; approximately 86% occur only once, and around 1.3% lies in the top ten. Deletions cut 7 bases from V and 4 bases from J, with 10 bases between. The V gene's germline CDR1 is MDHEN and CDR2 SYDVKM. The CDR3 spans 12 residues. With respect to this clone: As yet, its antigen is unknown.

The receptor was derived from a woman younger than 45 in good health and CMV-seropositive. This chain connects TRBV28 to TRBJ1-2, with D possibly TRBD1 on 5 matching bases. The material sequenced was PBMCs. The CDR3, as DNA: TGTGCCAGCAATGGGGGGGGCTATGGCTACACCTTC. As protein: CASNGGGYGYTF.